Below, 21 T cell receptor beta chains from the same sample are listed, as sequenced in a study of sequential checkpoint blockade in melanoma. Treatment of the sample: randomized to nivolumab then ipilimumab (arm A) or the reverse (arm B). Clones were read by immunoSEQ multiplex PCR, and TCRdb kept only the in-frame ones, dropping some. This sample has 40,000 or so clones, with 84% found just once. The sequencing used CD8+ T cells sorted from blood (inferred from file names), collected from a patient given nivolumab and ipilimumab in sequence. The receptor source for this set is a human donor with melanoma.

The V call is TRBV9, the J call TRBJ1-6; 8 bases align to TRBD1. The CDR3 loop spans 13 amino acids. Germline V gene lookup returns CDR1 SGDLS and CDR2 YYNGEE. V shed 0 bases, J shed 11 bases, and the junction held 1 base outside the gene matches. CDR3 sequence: CASSVVTGAPLHF. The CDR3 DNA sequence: TGTGCCAGCAGCGTAGTGACAGGGGCACCCCTCCACTTT.

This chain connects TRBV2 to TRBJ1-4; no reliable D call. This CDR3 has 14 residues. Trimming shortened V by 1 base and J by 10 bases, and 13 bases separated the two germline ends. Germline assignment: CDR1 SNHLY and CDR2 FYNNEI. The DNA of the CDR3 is TGTGCCAGCAGTGAAGGGGTCGGGGAGGGAAAACTGTTTTTT. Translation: CASSEGVGEGKLFF.

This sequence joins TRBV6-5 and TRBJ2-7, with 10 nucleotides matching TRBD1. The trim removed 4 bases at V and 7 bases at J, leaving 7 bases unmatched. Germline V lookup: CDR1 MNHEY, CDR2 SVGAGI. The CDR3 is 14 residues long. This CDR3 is CASSSGTGVGEQYF. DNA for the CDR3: TGTGCCAGCAGTTCCGGGACAGGGGTCGGTGAGCAGTACTTC.

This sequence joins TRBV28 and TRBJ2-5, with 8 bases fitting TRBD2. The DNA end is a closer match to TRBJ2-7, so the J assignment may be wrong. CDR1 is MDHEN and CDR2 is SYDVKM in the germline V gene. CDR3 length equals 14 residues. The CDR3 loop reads CASSTQREPYEQYF. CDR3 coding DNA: TGTGCCAGCAGTACCCAGCGGGAGCCCTACGAGCAGTACTTC.

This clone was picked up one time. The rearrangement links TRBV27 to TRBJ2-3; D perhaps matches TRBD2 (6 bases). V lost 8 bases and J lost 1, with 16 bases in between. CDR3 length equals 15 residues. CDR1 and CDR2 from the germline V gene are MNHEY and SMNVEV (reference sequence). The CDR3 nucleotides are TGTGCCAGCGGCCTGAGCCCGGGAGGCACAGATACGCAGTATTTT. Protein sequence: CASGLSPGGTDTQYF.

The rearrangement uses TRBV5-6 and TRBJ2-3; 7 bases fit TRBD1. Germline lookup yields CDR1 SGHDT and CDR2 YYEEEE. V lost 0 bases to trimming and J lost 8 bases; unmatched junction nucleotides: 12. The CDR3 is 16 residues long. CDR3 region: CASSLDGDRAALTQYF. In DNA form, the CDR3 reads TGTGCCAGCAGCTTGGATGGTGACAGGGCGGCTCTTACGCAGTATTTT.

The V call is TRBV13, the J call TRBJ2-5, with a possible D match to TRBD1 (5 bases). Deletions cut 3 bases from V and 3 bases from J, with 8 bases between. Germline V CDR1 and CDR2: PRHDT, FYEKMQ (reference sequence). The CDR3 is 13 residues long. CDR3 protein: CASSFTTEETQYF. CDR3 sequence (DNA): TGTGCCAGCAGCTTTACGACAGAAGAGACCCAGTACTTC. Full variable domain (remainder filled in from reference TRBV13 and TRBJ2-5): AAGVIQSPRHLIKEKRETATLKCYPIPRHDTVYWYQQGPGQDPQFLISFYEKMQSDKGSIPDRFSAQQFSDYHSELNMSSLELGDSALYFCASSFTTEETQYFGPGTRLLVL.

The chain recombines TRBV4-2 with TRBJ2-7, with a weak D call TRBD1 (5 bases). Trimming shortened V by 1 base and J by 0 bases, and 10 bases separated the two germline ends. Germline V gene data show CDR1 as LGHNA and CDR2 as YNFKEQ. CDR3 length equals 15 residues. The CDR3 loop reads CASSQGRGSSYEQYF. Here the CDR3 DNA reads TGTGCCAGCAGCCAAGGTAGGGGAAGCTCCTACGAGCAGTACTTC.

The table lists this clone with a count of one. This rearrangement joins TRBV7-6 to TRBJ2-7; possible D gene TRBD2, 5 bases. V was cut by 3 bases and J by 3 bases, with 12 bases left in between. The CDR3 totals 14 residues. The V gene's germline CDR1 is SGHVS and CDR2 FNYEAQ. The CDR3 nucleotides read TGTGCCAGCAGCTTTCGCGACTACGGCTACGAGCAGTACTTC. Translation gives CASSFRDYGYEQYF.

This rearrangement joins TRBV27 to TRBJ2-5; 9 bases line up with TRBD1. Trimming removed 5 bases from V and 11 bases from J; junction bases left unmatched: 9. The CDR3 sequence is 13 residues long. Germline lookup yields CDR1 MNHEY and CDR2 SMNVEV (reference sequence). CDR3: CASSRGTGQEQYF. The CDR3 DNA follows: TGTGCCAGCAGTAGAGGGACAGGGCAAGAGCAGTACTTC.

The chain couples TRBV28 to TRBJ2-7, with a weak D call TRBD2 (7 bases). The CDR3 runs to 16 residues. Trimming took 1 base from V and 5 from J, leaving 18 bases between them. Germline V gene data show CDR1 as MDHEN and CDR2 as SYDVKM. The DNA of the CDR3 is TGTGCCAGCAGTTTATTGTACTGGGGGGGGCGGCACGAGCAGTACTTC. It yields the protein CASSLLYWGGRHEQYF.

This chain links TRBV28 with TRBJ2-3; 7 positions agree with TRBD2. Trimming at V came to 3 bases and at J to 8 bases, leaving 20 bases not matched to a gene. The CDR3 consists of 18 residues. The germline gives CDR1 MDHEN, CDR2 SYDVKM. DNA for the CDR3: TGTGCCAGCAGTTTTTGGGGGGGAGATCCCCCACATGTCGGTACGCAGTATTTT. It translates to CASSFWGGDPPHVGTQYF.

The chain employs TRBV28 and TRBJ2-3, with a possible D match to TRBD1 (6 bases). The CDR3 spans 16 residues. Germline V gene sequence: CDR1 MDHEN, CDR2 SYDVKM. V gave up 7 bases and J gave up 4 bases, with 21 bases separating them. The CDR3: CASTHTPGRGADTQYF. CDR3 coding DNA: TGTGCCAGCACCCATACCCCAGGCAGGGGCGCAGATACGCAGTATTTT. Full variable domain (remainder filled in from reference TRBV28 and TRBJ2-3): DVKVTQSSRYLVKRTGEKVFLECVQDMDHENMFWYRQDPGLGLRLIYFSYDVKMKEKGDIPEGYSVSREKKERFSLILESASTNQTSMYLCASTHTPGRGADTQYFGPGTRLTVL.

The CDR3 reads CASSDYTYEQYF. The CDR3 DNA is TGTGCCAGCTCAGATTATACCTACGAGCAGTACTTC. The gene calls are TRBV27 and TRBJ2-7; D is ambiguous. The CDR3 is 12 residues long. The V end lost 8 bases, the J end lost 2 bases, and 10 bases lay between the germline ends. CDR1 and CDR2 from the germline V gene are MNHEY and SMNVEV (reference sequence).

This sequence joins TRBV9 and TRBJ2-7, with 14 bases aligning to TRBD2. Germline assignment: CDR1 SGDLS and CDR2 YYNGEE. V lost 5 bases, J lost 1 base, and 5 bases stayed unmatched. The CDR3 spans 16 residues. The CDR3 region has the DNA TGTGCCAGCAGTGGCGGGACTAGCGGGGGTTCCTACGAGCAGTACTTC. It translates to CASSGGTSGGSYEQYF.

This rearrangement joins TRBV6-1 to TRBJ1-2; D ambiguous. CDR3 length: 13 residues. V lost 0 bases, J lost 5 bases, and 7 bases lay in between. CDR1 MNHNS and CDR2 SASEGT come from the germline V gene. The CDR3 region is CASSEALTYGYTF. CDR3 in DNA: TGTGCCAGCAGTGAAGCGCTGACATATGGCTACACCTTC.

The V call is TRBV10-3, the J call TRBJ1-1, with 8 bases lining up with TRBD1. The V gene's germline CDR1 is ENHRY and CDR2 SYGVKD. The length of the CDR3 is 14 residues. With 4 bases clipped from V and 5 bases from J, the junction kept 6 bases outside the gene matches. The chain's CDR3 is CAISAAGGWTEAFF. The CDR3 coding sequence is TGTGCCATCAGTGCCGCAGGGGGCTGGACTGAAGCTTTCTTT.

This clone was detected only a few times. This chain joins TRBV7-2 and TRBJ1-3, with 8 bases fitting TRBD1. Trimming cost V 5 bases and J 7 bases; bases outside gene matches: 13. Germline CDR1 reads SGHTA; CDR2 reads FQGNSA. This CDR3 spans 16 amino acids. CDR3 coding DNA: TGTGCCAGCAGCCAAACAGGGGGACTGACGGGTAACACCATATATTTT. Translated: CASSQTGGLTGNTIYF.

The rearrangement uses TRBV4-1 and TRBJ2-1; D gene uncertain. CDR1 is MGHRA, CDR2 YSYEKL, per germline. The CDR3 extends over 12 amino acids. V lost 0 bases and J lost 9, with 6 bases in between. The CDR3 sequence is CASSQEGFEQFF. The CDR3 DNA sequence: TGCGCCAGCAGCCAAGAGGGCTTTGAGCAGTTCTTC.

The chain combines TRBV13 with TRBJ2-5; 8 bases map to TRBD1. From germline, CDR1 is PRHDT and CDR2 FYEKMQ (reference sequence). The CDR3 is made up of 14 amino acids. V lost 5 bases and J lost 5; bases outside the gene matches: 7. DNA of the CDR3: TGTGCCAGCAGCCCGGAGACAGGGGTGGAGACCCAGTACTTC. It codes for CASSPETGVETQYF.

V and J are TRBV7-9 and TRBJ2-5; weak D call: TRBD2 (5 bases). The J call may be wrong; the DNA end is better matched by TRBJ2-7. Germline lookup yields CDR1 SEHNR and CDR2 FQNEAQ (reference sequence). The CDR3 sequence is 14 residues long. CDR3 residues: CASSFGESSYEQYF. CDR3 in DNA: TGTGCCAGCAGCTTCGGGGAAAGCTCCTACGAGCAGTACTTC.